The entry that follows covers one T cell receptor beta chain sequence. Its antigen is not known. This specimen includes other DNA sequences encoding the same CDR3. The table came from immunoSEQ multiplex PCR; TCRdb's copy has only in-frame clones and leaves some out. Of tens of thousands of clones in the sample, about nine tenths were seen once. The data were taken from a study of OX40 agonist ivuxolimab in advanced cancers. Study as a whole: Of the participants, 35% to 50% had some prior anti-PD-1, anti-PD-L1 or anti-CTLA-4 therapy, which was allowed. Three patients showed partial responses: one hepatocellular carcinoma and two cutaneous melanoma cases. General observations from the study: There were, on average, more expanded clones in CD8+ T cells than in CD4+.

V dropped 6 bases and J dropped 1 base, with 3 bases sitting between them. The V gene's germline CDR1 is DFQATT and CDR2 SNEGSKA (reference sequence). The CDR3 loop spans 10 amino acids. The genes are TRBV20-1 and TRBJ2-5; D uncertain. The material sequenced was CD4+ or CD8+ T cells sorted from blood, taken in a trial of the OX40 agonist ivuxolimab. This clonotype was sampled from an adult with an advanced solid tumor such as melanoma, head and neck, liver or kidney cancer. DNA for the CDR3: TGCAGTGCAACCCAAGAGACCCAGTACTTC. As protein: CSATQETQYF.